Sequencing of this T cell receptor beta chain was carried out in a study of cytomegalovirus exposure and HLA in healthy donors. The CDR3 contains 17 residues. V was cut by 3 bases and J by 3 bases, with 20 bases left in between. Looked up from germline, CDR1 is LNHDA and CDR2 is SQIVND (reference sequence). Use of 60 Vbeta and 13 Jbeta primers characterized the PCR. The data were produced by immunoSEQ multiplex PCR, yet TCRdb's version contains in-frame clones alone and is incomplete. The sample shows roughly 160,000 clones, approximately 84% of them seen only once. Study outcomes and limitations: A later analysis revealed that TCR association rates differed between HLA loci, peaking at DRB1 and bottoming out at HLA-C.

As to this clone: What it binds is not known.

Sequencing was performed on PBMCs. The gene calls are TRBV19 and TRBJ1-2; TRBD1 might be the D (5 bases). The TCR sequence derives from a boy younger than 10 in good health and CMV-seronegative. Here the CDR3 DNA reads TGTGCCAGTAGTATTTGGTTGAGGAAGGGGCTAGACTATGGCTACACCTTC. Its protein is CASSIWLRKGLDYGYTF.